Presented here are 10 T cell receptor beta chains from one specimen sequenced in a study of early T cells in non-severe SARS-CoV-2 infection. TCRdb re-analysed the 5' RACE reads in MiXCR, keeping a single row per CDR3 protein. The top ten clones hold roughly a quarter of a sample with roughly 29,000 distinct CDR3 sequences, 5.6% of them seen once. Input material: whole blood. The receptors derive from an adult who was a healthcare worker with PCR-confirmed SARS-CoV-2 infection or an uninfected control (not recorded which).

This clonotype was recorded at least ten times. This chain uses TRBV19 with TRBJ2-1; the D gene is possibly TRBD2 (6 bases). V was pared by 0 bases and J by 8 bases, with 14 bases between. This CDR3 has 15 amino acids. Germline loops: CDR1 LNHDA, CDR2 SQIVND (reference sequence). Here the CDR3 DNA reads TGTGCCAGTAGTATAGATGGAGGGCTTGGGGATGAGCAGTTCTTC. Protein: CASSIDGGLGDEQFF.

The V and J genes are TRBV4-3 and TRBJ1-5; D is ambiguous. The CDR3 loop spans 15 amino acids. Trimming removed 1 base at V and 2 bases at J, with 9 bases between. Per germline, CDR1 LGHNA and CDR2 YSLEER. The CDR3 coding sequence is TGCGCCAGCAGCCAAGTTGTTAGTGGCAATCAGCCCCAGCATTTT. It codes for CASSQVVSGNQPQHF.

The J gene is TRBJ2-5, the V gene TRBV3-1, with D tentatively TRBD1 or TRBD2 (5 bases each). The germline V gene encodes CDR1 LGHDT and CDR2 YNNKEL (reference sequence). V lost 1 base to trimming and J lost 1 base, with 10 bases between them. The CDR3 covers 15 residues. The DNA of the CDR3 is TGTGCCAGCAGCCAAGCTCCGGGACGCCAAGAGACCCAGTACTTC. Protein product: CASSQAPGRQETQYF.

The chain couples TRBV11-2 to TRBJ2-7, with TRBD2 matching 9 bases. The germline V gene encodes CDR1 SGHAT and CDR2 FQNNGV. CDR3 length equals 15 residues. After removal of 3 bases from V and 0 bases from J, the junction contained 3 bases not matched to a gene. The CDR3 is CASSFLAGSSYEQYF. The CDR3 region has the DNA TGTGCCAGCAGCTTCCTAGCGGGGAGCTCCTACGAGCAGTACTTC. Drawing the rest from reference TRBV11-2 and TRBJ2-7, the complete variable domain is EAGVAQSPRYKIIEKRQSVAFWCNPISGHATLYWYQQILGQGPKLLIQFQNNGVVDDSQLPKDRFSAERLKGVDSTLKIQPAKLEDSAVYLCASSFLAGSSYEQYFGPGTRLTVT.

At least ten counts were recorded for this clonotype. This sequence joins TRBV7-9 and TRBJ2-1; D remains ambiguous. Germline CDR1 and CDR2: SEHNR and FQNEAQ (reference sequence). V was shortened by 1 base and J by 6 bases, with 13 bases between the two germline ends. This CDR3 is built from 15 residues. CDR3 DNA sequence: TGTGCCAGCAGCTTAGGCCGGTGGCCTACCAATGAGCAGTTCTTC. This translates into CASSLGRWPTNEQFF.

There are a few counts of this clonotype. V usage is TRBV20-1 and J usage is TRBJ2-5, with 10 bases that match TRBD2. Per germline, CDR1 DFQATT and CDR2 SNEGSKA (reference sequence). V shed 2 bases and J 3 bases; nucleotides not matched to a gene: 9. The CDR3 consists of 16 residues. The CDR3 sequence is CSARQVAGGRKETQYF. Here the CDR3 DNA reads TGCAGTGCTAGACAGGTAGCGGGAGGTCGTAAAGAGACCCAGTACTTC.

This clonotype has a count of ten or more. An end of the junction differs from the germline gene, which may be a read error. The chain couples TRBV7-7 to TRBJ2-5; 9 nucleotides line up with TRBD1. The germline gives CDR1 SSHAT, CDR2 FNYEAQ (reference sequence). CDR3 length equals 14 residues. This CDR3 is CASSSTGGQETQYF. CDR3 nucleotide sequence: TGTGCTAGCAGCTCGACAGGGGGGCAAGAGACCCAGTACTTC. Together with reference TRBV7-7 and TRBJ2-5, the CDR3 gives the full variable domain: GAGVSQSPRYKVTKRGQDVTLRCDPISSHATLYWYQQALGQGPEFLTYFNYEAQPDKSGLPSDRFSAERPEGSISTLTIQRTEQRDSAMYRCASSSTGGQETQYFGPGTRLLVL.

The DNA for the CDR3 is TGTGCCAGCAGCCGAACCCAGGGCTACGAGCAGTACTTC. It translates to CASSRTQGYEQYF. V gene TRBV9 combines with J gene TRBJ2-7; D may be TRBD1 (5 bases). The CDR3 sequence is 13 residues long. Germline CDR1 is SGDLS and CDR2 is YYNGEE. The V and J ends lost 4 bases and 3 bases respectively, with 11 bases between them.

There are a few counts of this clonotype. V and J are TRBV10-3 and TRBJ2-7; TRBD2 matches 7 bases. Germline V lookup: CDR1 ENHRY, CDR2 SYGVKD. Trimming at V came to 11 bases and at J to 0 bases, leaving 10 bases not matched to a gene. The CDR3 spans 14 residues. The CDR3 nucleotides are TGTGCCTCCCGGGGGGACTTCCTCTCCTACGAGCAGTACTTC. Translation: CASRGDFLSYEQYF.

Many counts were recorded for this clonotype. The chain uses TRBV19 and TRBJ2-1; D not resolved. The germline V gene has CDR1 LNHDA and CDR2 SQIVND (reference sequence). V was cut by 3 bases and J by 0 bases, with 6 bases left in between. The CDR3 contains 14 residues. CDR3 DNA sequence: TGTGCCAGTAGTATGGTAGCCTCCTACAATGAGCAGTTCTTC. Translation gives CASSMVASYNEQFF.